Listed below are T cell receptor beta chains from one sample, sequenced in a study of blood T cell repertoires in COVID-19. TCRdb's copy holds only in-frame clones and misses some; the assay was immunoSEQ multiplex PCR. This table has roughly 140,000 clones, around 83% appearing once. The sample comprised peripheral blood. These receptors all stem from a woman of 80 years or more with acute or convalescent COVID-19. Each CDR3 is given with its conserved first and last residue. The order of the fields is J gene, D gene, clone size, V gene, CDR3 protein, CDR3 DNA. D genes are given only for firm matches. Expanded clones get a size class; other rows say once, few or many, or leave the size out.

j_call: TRBJ1-6; d_call: .; clone_size: .; v_call: TRBV2; cdr3_aa: CASSESRGQPIEGNSPLHF; cdr3_nt: TGTGCCAGCAGTGAATCCCGTGGACAGCCGATCGAAGGTAATTCACCCCTCCACTTT
j_call: TRBJ1-5; d_call: .; clone_size: .; v_call: TRBV4-1; cdr3_aa: CASSQDPGGGNQPQHF; cdr3_nt: TGCGCCAGCAGCCAAGATCCAGGCGGGGGCAATCAGCCCCAGCATTTT
j_call: TRBJ1-2; d_call: .; clone_size: .; v_call: TRBV28; cdr3_aa: CASLQGFDYGYTF; cdr3_nt: TGTGCCAGCTTGCAGGGTTTCGACTATGGCTACACCTTC
j_call: TRBJ1-1; d_call: .; clone_size: .; v_call: TRBV9; cdr3_aa: CASSVGRAMNTEAFF; cdr3_nt: TGTGCCAGCAGCGTTGGGAGGGCCATGAACACTGAAGCTTTCTTT
j_call: TRBJ2-7; d_call: TRBD1; clone_size: .; v_call: TRBV28; cdr3_aa: CASSRTGYSHEQYF; cdr3_nt: TGTGCCAGCAGTAGGACAGGGTACTCCCACGAGCAGTACTTC
j_call: TRBJ2-1; d_call: TRBD2; clone_size: few; v_call: TRBV7-9; cdr3_aa: CASSLAGTSGKFF; cdr3_nt: TGTGCCAGCAGCTTAGCAGGGACTAGCGGGAAGTTCTTC
j_call: TRBJ1-2; d_call: .; clone_size: few; v_call: TRBV28; cdr3_aa: CASYLRGYYGYTF; cdr3_nt: TGTGCCAGCTACCTCAGGGGATACTATGGCTACACCTTC
j_call: TRBJ2-7; d_call: .; clone_size: few; v_call: TRBV20-1; cdr3_aa: CSARQSYEQYF; cdr3_nt: TGCAGTGCTAGACAGTCCTACGAGCAGTACTTC
j_call: TRBJ2-7; d_call: TRBD2; clone_size: .; v_call: TRBV28; cdr3_aa: CASTKAGPSGRLPYEQYF; cdr3_nt: TGTGCCAGCACCAAAGCGGGGCCTAGCGGGAGGCTGCCCTACGAGCAGTACTTC
j_call: TRBJ2-5; d_call: TRBD1; clone_size: few; v_call: TRBV9; cdr3_aa: CASSRLGQPETQYF; cdr3_nt: TGTGCCAGCAGCAGGCTGGGACAGCCAGAGACCCAGTACTTC
j_call: TRBJ2-3; d_call: .; clone_size: .; v_call: TRBV11-3; cdr3_aa: CASSHAGGTDTQYF; cdr3_nt: TGTGCCAGCAGCCACGCAGGGGGCACAGATACGCAGTATTTT
j_call: TRBJ2-5; d_call: TRBD2; clone_size: .; v_call: TRBV18; cdr3_aa: CASSASGRETQYF; cdr3_nt: TGTGCCAGCTCAGCTAGCGGGAGAGAGACCCAGTACTTC
j_call: TRBJ1-5; d_call: .; clone_size: .; v_call: TRBV28; cdr3_aa: CASSQGLGPQHF; cdr3_nt: TGTGCCAGCAGTCAGGGGTTGGGGCCCCAGCATTTT
j_call: TRBJ2-7; d_call: .; clone_size: .; v_call: TRBV7-9; cdr3_aa: CASSPLGGYEQYF; cdr3_nt: TGTGCCAGCAGCCCTCTAGGGGGCTACGAGCAGTACTTC
j_call: TRBJ1-1; d_call: .; clone_size: .; v_call: TRBV6-4; cdr3_aa: CASSDPPWQGYTEAFF; cdr3_nt: TGTGCCAGCAGCGACCCCCCGTGGCAGGGGTACACTGAAGCTTTCTTT
j_call: TRBJ2-4; d_call: .; clone_size: .; v_call: TRBV11-2; cdr3_aa: CASSPNPRGDIQYF; cdr3_nt: TGTGCCAGCAGCCCGAATCCCAGGGGAGATATTCAGTACTTC
j_call: TRBJ1-3; d_call: TRBD1; clone_size: .; v_call: TRBV11-2; cdr3_aa: CASSWRTGARSGNTIYF; cdr3_nt: TGTGCCAGCAGCTGGAGGACAGGGGCCCGCTCTGGAAACACCATATATTTT
j_call: TRBJ2-7; d_call: .; clone_size: once; v_call: TRBV18; cdr3_aa: CASSPPGRDDKQYF; cdr3_nt: TGTGCCAGCTCACCACCAGGGAGAGACGATAAGCAGTACTTC
j_call: TRBJ2-7; d_call: .; clone_size: .; v_call: TRBV5-1; cdr3_aa: CASSVQGNEQYF; cdr3_nt: TGCGCCAGCAGCGTCCAGGGCAACGAGCAGTACTTC
j_call: TRBJ2-7; d_call: TRBD2; clone_size: .; v_call: TRBV20-1; cdr3_aa: CSASTLTSGRLGYEQYF; cdr3_nt: TGCAGTGCTAGTACACTGACTAGCGGTAGGCTCGGCTACGAGCAGTACTTC
j_call: TRBJ2-3; d_call: .; clone_size: .; v_call: TRBV7-9; cdr3_aa: CASSAGQTDTQYF; cdr3_nt: TGTGCCAGCAGCGCGGGACAGACAGATACGCAGTATTTT
j_call: TRBJ2-2; d_call: .; clone_size: .; v_call: TRBV20-1; cdr3_aa: CSASTSFELAGELFF; cdr3_nt: TGCAGTGCTAGTACTAGTTTTGAGTTGGCCGGGGAGCTGTTTTTT
j_call: TRBJ2-3; d_call: TRBD2; clone_size: few; v_call: TRBV24-1; cdr3_aa: CATSDLPRGGGGDTQYF; cdr3_nt: TGTGCCACCAGTGATTTGCCCCGCGGCGGCGGGGGTGATACGCAGTATTTT
j_call: TRBJ1-1; d_call: .; clone_size: .; v_call: TRBV5-6; cdr3_aa: CASSFKSTGAEAFF; cdr3_nt: TGTGCCAGCAGCTTTAAGAGTACGGGGGCTGAAGCTTTCTTT
j_call: TRBJ1-5; d_call: .; clone_size: .; v_call: TRBV18; cdr3_aa: CASSPAQRYGQPQHF; cdr3_nt: TGTGCCAGCTCACCCGCGCAACGTTATGGTCAGCCCCAGCATTTT
j_call: TRBJ1-1; d_call: TRBD1; clone_size: .; v_call: TRBV6-5; cdr3_aa: CASNRGRGNTEAFF; cdr3_nt: TGTGCCAGCAACAGGGGGCGAGGGAACACTGAAGCTTTCTTT
j_call: TRBJ2-1; d_call: TRBD2; clone_size: few; v_call: TRBV30; cdr3_aa: CAWGGAGGSLYNEQFF; cdr3_nt: TGTGCCTGGGGTGGAGCGGGAGGGTCCCTATACAATGAGCAGTTCTTC
j_call: TRBJ1-4; d_call: TRBD1; clone_size: few; v_call: TRBV12-3/TRBV12-4; cdr3_aa: CASTGDRVLPLFF; cdr3_nt: TGTGCCAGCACCGGGGACAGGGTTCTGCCTCTGTTTTTT
j_call: TRBJ2-5; d_call: .; clone_size: once; v_call: TRBV24-1; cdr3_aa: CATSDSPGLVETQYF; cdr3_nt: TGTGCCACCAGTGATTCCCCCGGACTGGTAGAGACCCAGTACTTC
j_call: TRBJ2-4; d_call: .; clone_size: .; v_call: TRBV4-1; cdr3_aa: CASSQSKRPGGPKNIQYF; cdr3_nt: TGCGCCAGCAGCCAGTCCAAAAGGCCAGGAGGACCCAAAAACATTCAGTACTTC
j_call: TRBJ2-2; d_call: TRBD2; clone_size: few; v_call: TRBV13; cdr3_aa: CASSSPIAGPNTGELFF; cdr3_nt: TGTGCCAGCAGCAGTCCGATAGCGGGCCCGAACACCGGGGAGCTGTTTTTT
j_call: TRBJ2-5; d_call: TRBD2; clone_size: .; v_call: TRBV30; cdr3_aa: CAWSRGRAQLETQYF; cdr3_nt: TGTGCCTGGAGCAGAGGGAGGGCTCAGTTAGAGACCCAGTACTTC
j_call: TRBJ2-3; d_call: TRBD2; clone_size: .; v_call: TRBV2; cdr3_aa: CASSGTSAYTQYF; cdr3_nt: TGTGCCAGCAGTGGGACTAGCGCCTATACGCAGTATTTT